This TCR beta chain was recovered during a study of vaccination effects on CD4 cells after COVID-19 (dated 2022 in TCRdb). About the investigation overall: Post-vaccine samples across the study were collected a median of 72 days after the second dose, with a range of 14 to 241. The Oncomine TCR Beta short-read assay on an Illumina iSeq 100 was used to sequence cultures from other donors in the study. Altogether, 10 COVID-19 convalescent patients and a few SARS-CoV-2-naive healthy vaccine recipients made up the full study. SARS-CoV-2 spike-specific CD4+ TCR repertoires were compared before and after mRNA vaccination in COVID-19 convalescent patients and in infection-naive vaccine recipients. The investigation overall reported the following: Among healthy vaccine recipients, nearly all vaccine-induced clones were SARS-CoV-2 mono-reactive, and only 1 of 255 was cross-reactive with common cold coronaviruses. Only a small number of convalescent patients were included, and no early post-infection timepoints were available, which limited the study. Both infection-induced and vaccine-induced clones contracted markedly at late post-vaccination timepoints, which is consistent with waning T cell responses.

To prepare the library, the immunoSEQ multiplex PCR assay was applied. TCR beta CDR3 sequencing was performed on DNA from the cultured, isolated CD4+ T cells. The study's own analysis went as follows. Non-productive TCR sequences were removed and reads were trimmed to the CDR3 region, keeping CDR3s of at least 7 amino acids. Antigen-specific clonotypes were identified with the MANAFEST web app by comparing expansion in peptide wells against reference cultures. To be called positive, a clone needed expansion at FDR<0.05 compared with the reference and with all other wells, an odds ratio greater than 5, and a frequency greater than 0.1% in two replicate wells. A clonotype was called cross-reactive if it was significantly expanded both in SARS-CoV-2 spike wells and in at least one common cold coronavirus spike condition. CDR3 similarity was assessed by Levenshtein distance with the stringdist R package, and unrooted trees were built with ape in R 3.6.1. Drawn from immuneACCESS, this table holds only the in-frame rearrangements with V and J called that TCRdb kept. Clones are partly lost; checked studies trace under half to an unresolved V gene and leave the rest unexplained. V, J and clone size are taken as reported in that table, and D and trimming were inferred from the DNA itself. This sample holds about 22,000 clones; 55% to 85% were observed only once. The ten largest clonotypes hold roughly 10% of the sample.

The ViraFEST assay stimulated PBMC with viral peptide pools and then used TCR sequencing to identify antigen-specific CD4+ T cell clonotypes by expansion. After around ten days of culture, CD4+ T cells were isolated with the EasySep CD4+ T cell isolation kit. Two doses of either the BNT162b2 or the mRNA-1273 mRNA SARS-CoV-2 vaccine were administered to participants. Healthy vaccine recipients had no prior SARS-CoV-2 infection, confirmed by negative nucleocapsid antibodies before and after vaccination. Each well held roughly 2 million PBMC cultured in IMDM containing around 5% human AB serum, around 9.3 IU/ml IL-2 and gentamicin, along with approximately 10 ug/ml peptides. Half of the culture medium was replaced with fresh IL-2-containing medium on days 3 and 7. Each peptide stimulation condition was cultured in triplicate wells unless otherwise noted. PBMC were separated from whole blood using Ficoll-Paque Plus gradient centrifugation and were then either cryopreserved at -140C or used fresh. The spike proteins of SARS-CoV-2 and of the common cold coronaviruses HCoV-NL63, HCoV-OC43 and HCoV-229E were spanned by overlapping peptide pools. The QIAamp micro DNA kit was used to extract genomic DNA from the cultured CD4+ T cells.

Concerning this clone: Its antigen is still unknown. Within one base of it there is no much larger clone, and no base qualities were kept.

Sample: CD4+ T cells from PBMCs cultured with HCoV-NL63 spike peptides, taken after COVID-19 vaccination. Reading the label with the study, this specimen's cell subset or site is: HCoV-NL63 spike overlapping peptide pool stimulation. The receptor comes from a human donor who received a COVID-19 vaccine.

The nucleotide sequence is TGTGCCAGCAGTTACGGGCGGGGGTCGGGCCACGAGCAGTACTTC. This translates into CASSYGRGSGHEQYF. The chain was built from TRBV6-6 and TRBJ2-7, and 7 bases in between align with TRBD2. From the cysteine through the phenylalanine, the CDR3 covers 15 amino acids. The kept DNA is CDR3 alone, 45 bases in frame from the first base. The germline V gene encodes CDR1 MNHNY and CDR2 SVGAGI (reference sequence). The germline V and J ends show losses of 2 bases and 5 bases respectively, and no gene match explains 9 bases of the junction.